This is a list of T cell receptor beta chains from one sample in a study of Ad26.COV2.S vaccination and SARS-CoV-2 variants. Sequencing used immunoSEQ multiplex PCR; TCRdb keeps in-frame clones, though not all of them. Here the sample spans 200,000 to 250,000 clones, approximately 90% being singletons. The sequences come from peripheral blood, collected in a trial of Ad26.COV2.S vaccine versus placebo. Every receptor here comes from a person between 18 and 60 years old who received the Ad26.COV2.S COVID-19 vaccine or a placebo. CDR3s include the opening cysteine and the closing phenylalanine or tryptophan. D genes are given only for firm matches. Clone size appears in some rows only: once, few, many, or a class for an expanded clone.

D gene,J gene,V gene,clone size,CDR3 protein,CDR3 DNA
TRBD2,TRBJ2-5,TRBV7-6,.,CASSLGVGLAAQETQYF,TGTGCCAGCAGCTTAGGGGTGGGACTAGCGGCCCAAGAGACCCAGTACTTC
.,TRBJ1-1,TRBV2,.,CASSRGPPGTEAFF,TGTGCCAGCAGCCGCGGCCCTCCGGGGACTGAAGCTTTCTTT
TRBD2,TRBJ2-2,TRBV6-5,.,CASSPLSGTGELFF,TGTGCCAGCAGTCCCCTTAGCGGGACCGGGGAGCTGTTTTTT
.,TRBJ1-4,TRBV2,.,CASSLLLGTSEKLFF,TGTGCCAGCAGTCTTCTCCTCGGGACGTCTGAAAAACTGTTTTTT
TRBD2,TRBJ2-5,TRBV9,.,CASSFRGGAGETQYF,TGTGCCAGCAGCTTTCGCGGGGGGGCCGGGGAGACCCAGTACTTC
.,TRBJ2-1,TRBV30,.,CAWMVLPSYNEQFF,TGTGCCTGGATGGTCTTACCCTCCTACAATGAGCAGTTCTTC
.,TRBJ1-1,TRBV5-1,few,CASSLGLGIDTEAFF,TGCGCCAGCAGCTTGGGATTAGGTATCGACACTGAAGCTTTCTTT
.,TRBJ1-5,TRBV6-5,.,CASSLRGDGNQPQHF,TGTGCCAGCAGTCTCAGGGGTGATGGCAATCAGCCCCAGCATTTT
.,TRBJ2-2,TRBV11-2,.,CAIPTGARMNTGELFF,TGTGCCATCCCCACCGGAGCAAGAATGAACACCGGGGAGCTGTTTTTT
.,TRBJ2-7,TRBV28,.,CASNRVWYEQYF,TGTGCCAGCAACAGGGTATGGTACGAGCAGTACTTC
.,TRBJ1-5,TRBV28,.,CASSETAAGLPQHF,TGTGCCAGCAGTGAAACAGCGGCTGGTTTGCCCCAGCATTTT
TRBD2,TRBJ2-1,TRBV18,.,CASSPRGLAGSDEQFF,TGTGCCAGCTCACCACGGGGACTAGCGGGAAGTGATGAGCAGTTCTTC
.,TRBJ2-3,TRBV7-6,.,CASKRGQGFEDTQYF,TGTGCCAGCAAACGGGGGCAGGGGTTTGAGGATACGCAGTATTTT
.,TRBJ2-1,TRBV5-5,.,CASSLASMNEQFF,TGTGCCAGCAGCTTGGCTAGTATGAATGAGCAGTTCTTC
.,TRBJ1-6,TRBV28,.,CASESLQGNLAYNSPLHF,TGTGCCAGCGAATCCCTACAGGGAAATTTGGCGTATAATTCACCCCTCCACTTT
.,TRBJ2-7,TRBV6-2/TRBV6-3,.,CASTPPNPYEQYF,TGTGCCAGCACCCCACCTAATCCCTACGAGCAGTACTTC
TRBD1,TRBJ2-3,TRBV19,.,CASSIDSGQGASDTQYF,TGTGCCAGTAGTATAGACTCGGGACAGGGGGCTTCAGATACGCAGTATTTT
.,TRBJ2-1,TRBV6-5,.,CASSLGLVGNEQFF,TGTGCCAGCAGTTTAGGACTCGTAGGTAATGAGCAGTTCTTC
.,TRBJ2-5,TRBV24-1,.,CATSAAGLRGETQYF,TGTGCCACCAGTGCTGCGGGGCTTCGGGGAGAGACCCAGTACTTC
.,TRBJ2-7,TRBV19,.,CASSADGSSYEQYF,TGTGCCAGTAGCGCCGACGGCAGCTCCTACGAGCAGTACTTC
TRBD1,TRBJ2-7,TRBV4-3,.,CASSQEGPTRTGRKRYYEQYF,TGCGCCAGCAGCCAAGAAGGGCCCACCCGGACAGGGAGGAAGAGGTACTACGAGCAGTACTTC
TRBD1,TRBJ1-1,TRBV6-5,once,CASSYADRGNTEAFF,TGTGCCAGCAGTTACGCCGACAGGGGTAACACTGAAGCTTTCTTT
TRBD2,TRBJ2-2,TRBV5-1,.,CASTSGSGIGELFF,TGCGCCAGCACTAGCGGGAGTGGTATCGGGGAGCTGTTTTTT
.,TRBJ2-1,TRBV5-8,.,CASSFGTYNEQFF,TGTGCCAGCAGCTTCGGGACTTACAATGAGCAGTTCTTC
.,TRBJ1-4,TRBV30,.,CAWTGGGGEKLFF,TGTGCCTGGACGGGAGGGGGTGGTGAAAAACTGTTTTTT
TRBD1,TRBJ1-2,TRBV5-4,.,CASSLPEGASGYTF,TGTGCCAGCAGCTTGCCCGAGGGGGCGAGCGGCTACACCTTC
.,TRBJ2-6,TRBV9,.,CASSGVANVLTF,TGTGCCAGCAGCGGTGTGGCCAACGTCCTGACTTTC
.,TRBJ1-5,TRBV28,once,CASSTPGRGNQPQHF,TGTGCCAGCAGTACCCCGGGACGGGGCAATCAGCCCCAGCATTTT
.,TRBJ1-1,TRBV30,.,CAWSGLVGTEAFF,TGTGCCTGGAGTGGTTTGGTTGGCACTGAAGCTTTCTTT
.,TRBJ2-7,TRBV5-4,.,CASSPGVGDYEQYF,TGTGCCAGCAGCCCAGGGGTAGGGGACTACGAGCAGTACTTC
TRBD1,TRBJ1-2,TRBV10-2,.,CASSESRQGNYGYTF,TGCGCCAGCAGTGAGTCGCGACAGGGCAACTATGGCTACACCTTC
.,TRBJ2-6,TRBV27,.,CASSQTVISGANVLTF,TGTGCCAGCAGTCAGACGGTGATCTCTGGGGCCAACGTCCTGACTTTC
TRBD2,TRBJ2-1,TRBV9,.,CASSVGGTSGYNEQFF,TGTGCCAGCAGCGTAGGTGGGACTAGCGGATACAATGAGCAGTTCTTC
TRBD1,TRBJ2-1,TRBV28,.,CASSLIRDRTQYNEQFF,TGTGCCAGCAGTTTAATTAGGGACAGGACCCAATACAATGAGCAGTTCTTC
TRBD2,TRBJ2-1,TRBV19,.,CASSIFGGGRYNEQFF,TGTGCCAGTAGTATCTTCGGGGGGGGACGATACAATGAGCAGTTCTTC
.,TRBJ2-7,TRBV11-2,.,CASSPYSGLGSYEQYF,TGTGCCAGCAGCCCCTACTCAGGGTTGGGCTCCTACGAGCAGTACTTC
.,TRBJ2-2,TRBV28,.,CASTWGLNTGELFF,TGTGCCAGCACTTGGGGGCTGAACACCGGGGAGCTGTTTTTT
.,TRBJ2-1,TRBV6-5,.,CASSYSPFSNNEQFF,TGTGCCAGCAGTTACTCGCCCTTCAGTAACAATGAGCAGTTCTTC
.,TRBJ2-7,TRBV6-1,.,CASSDSPFYEQYF,TGTGCCAGCAGTGACAGCCCCTTCTACGAGCAGTACTTC
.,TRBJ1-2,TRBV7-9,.,CASSLSAGISYGYTF,TGTGCCAGCAGCCTTTCGGCAGGGATCAGCTATGGCTACACCTTC
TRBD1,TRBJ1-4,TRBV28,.,CASSTEQGVREKLFF,TGTGCCAGCAGTACCGAACAGGGGGTAAGGGAAAAACTGTTTTTT
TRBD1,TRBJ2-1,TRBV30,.,CAWRKATGEGLGEQFF,TGTGCCTGGAGGAAAGCAACAGGGGAAGGGCTTGGTGAGCAGTTCTTC